This T cell receptor (beta chain) was recorded in a study of T-cell memory formation after mild COVID-19. Broader study findings: A subset of responding clones appeared in pre-infection memory, suggesting cross-reactive memory joined. Later expanders leaned CD4+, whereas clones that contracted between day 15 and 85 were balanced CD4/CD8. Second-wave clones reaching peak frequency on day 37 lacked confirmed SARS-CoV-2 specificity. Mainly in CM and EM were contracting CD4+ clones; CD8+ were in EMRA.

TCRdb passed the 5' RACE reads through MiXCR, listing each CDR3 protein once. Of around 310,000 distinct CDR3 sequences listed, 15% to 20% are singletons. This clonotype was counted at least ten times. Its antigen is undetermined. V lost 0 bases and J lost 1; bases outside the gene matches: 10. The CDR3 has 17 residues. Germline loops: CDR1 SGHKS, CDR2 YYEKEE (reference sequence). Sequenced: PBMCs or a T cell subset sorted from them (not recorded which). The V gene is TRBV5-5, the J gene TRBJ2-7; TRBD2 matches at 7 bases. The receptor was isolated from a young man who had mild COVID-19 (a few samples of this study predate the infection). Cell type and time point are not known. CDR3: CASSLEAPASGSYEQYF. Written as DNA, the CDR3 is TGTGCCAGCAGCTTGGAGGCTCCGGCTAGCGGATCCTACGAGCAGTACTTC.